The present T cell receptor beta chain was sequenced within a study of graft-versus-host responses after intestinal transplantation. Worth noting for this clone: Its antigen is unidentified.

Some clones are missing from TCRdb's copy, which holds only in-frame ones; the method was immunoSEQ multiplex PCR. The table has tens of thousands of clones, roughly 90% seen once. Per germline, CDR1 SGDLS and CDR2 YYNGEE. This CDR3 has 19 amino acids. Trimming cost V 2 bases and J 0 bases; bases outside gene matches: 9. The material was unstimulated CD8+ T cells sorted from spleen or lymph node cells, obtained before intestinal transplant. The TCR comes from a human donor who received an intestinal transplant. V gene TRBV9 combines with J gene TRBJ2-2; 11 nucleotides align to TRBD1. CDR3 region: CASSVSPLGQGANTGELFF. CDR3 in DNA: TGTGCCAGCAGCGTCTCTCCTTTGGGACAGGGGGCGAACACCGGGGAGCTGTTTTTT.